What follows are 11 T cell receptor beta chains derived from one specimen sequenced in a study of blood T cell repertoires in COVID-19. Produced via immunoSEQ multiplex PCR; TCRdb's table is partial and in-frame only. The table records about 190,000 clones, 90% of them present only once. Sequencing input: peripheral blood. Source of these receptors: a man aged 50-59 years with acute or convalescent COVID-19.

The chain employs TRBV11-2 and TRBJ1-1; TRBD1 agrees at 8 bases. After removal of 7 bases from V and 1 base from J, the junction contained 8 bases not matched to a gene. The V gene's germline CDR1 is SGHAT and CDR2 FQNNGV. This CDR3 region has 15 residues. In DNA, the CDR3 is TGTGCCAGCACGCGGACAGGGTCATGGAACACTGAAGCTTTCTTT. This sequence encodes CASTRTGSWNTEAFF.

The gene calls are TRBV7-6 and TRBJ1-1; D is undetermined. Trimming took 5 bases from V and 4 from J, leaving 11 bases between them. The germline gives CDR1 SGHVS, CDR2 FNYEAQ. The CDR3 is made up of 13 amino acids. The CDR3 bases are TGTGCCAGCAGCCCTAGGTTGTCCACTGAAGCTTTCTTT. Residues: CASSPRLSTEAFF.

This rearrangement joins TRBV21-1 to TRBJ1-6; the listed D gene, TRBD1, was not tested against the DNA. TRBV21-1 is a known pseudogene. The length of the CDR3 is 15 residues. CDR3 bases: TGTGCCAGCAGCAAGCTCGGACAGGGGAATTCACCCCTCCACTTT. Its protein is CASSKLGQGNSPLHF.

The chain has TRBV9 and TRBJ2-7; the match to TRBD1 covers 8 bases. J lost 6 bases, V lost 0 bases, and 5 bases had no gene match. Germline V gene lookup returns CDR1 SGDLS and CDR2 YYNGEE. The CDR3 is 14 amino acids. CDR3 nucleotides: TGTGCCAGCAGCGTAGCGCCAGGGGGCAGCGAGCAGTACTTC. Translation gives CASSVAPGGSEQYF.

This rearrangement joins TRBV6-5 to TRBJ1-2; TRBD1 aligns across 9 bases. This CDR3 contains 15 residues. Trimming at V came to 6 bases and at J to 2 bases, leaving 7 bases not matched to a gene. Germline loops: CDR1 MNHEY, CDR2 SVGAGI. CDR3 sequence (DNA): TGTGCCAGCAGCATTACTGGACAGGGGAACTATGGCTACACCTTC. Translating it yields CASSITGQGNYGYTF.

Written as DNA, the CDR3 is TGTGCCAGTAGGGGACTAGCGGGGGTTATCAACAATGAGCAGTTCTTC. Translated: CASRGLAGVINNEQFF. The V call is TRBV19, the J call TRBJ2-1; 14 nucleotides agree with TRBD2. V lost 6 bases, J lost 5 bases, and 6 bases stayed unmatched. Germline loops: CDR1 LNHDA, CDR2 SQIVND (reference sequence). This CDR3 has 16 residues.

The chain combines TRBV5-5 with TRBJ1-2, with 8 positions matching TRBD1. V lost 4 bases, J lost 3 bases, and 5 bases stayed unmatched. Germline V gene lookup returns CDR1 SGHKS and CDR2 YYEKEE (reference sequence). The CDR3 consists of 14 residues. The CDR3 sequence is CASSGGTGDYGYTF. For the CDR3, the DNA is TGTGCCAGCAGCGGAGGGACAGGCGACTATGGCTACACCTTC.

This CDR3 is CASSSADAGYSNQPQHF. DNA of the CDR3: TGTGCCAGCAGTTCCGCAGACGCGGGGTATAGCAATCAGCCCCAGCATTTT. The chain employs TRBV28 and TRBJ1-5; D is unresolved. V lost 4 bases, J lost 0 bases, and 16 bases lay in between. Germline CDR1 MDHEN, CDR2 SYDVKM. The CDR3 is made up of 17 amino acids.

This chain uses TRBV19 with TRBJ1-4; the D gene is possibly TRBD1 (6 bases). V lost 4 bases and J lost 4, with 7 bases in between. Germline CDR1 and CDR2: LNHDA and SQIVND (reference sequence). CDR3 size: 13 residues. CDR3 loop: CASSKQGNEKLFF. In nucleotides, the CDR3 is TGTGCCAGTAGTAAACAGGGTAATGAAAAACTGTTTTTT.

This clone has a handful of counts. This chain links TRBV2 with TRBJ1-5; D remains unclear. The germline V gene encodes CDR1 SNHLY and CDR2 FYNNEI. The CDR3 runs 14 residues. V lost 4 bases to trimming and J lost 1 base, with 8 bases between them. The CDR3 here is CASSVGFSNQPQHF. As DNA, the CDR3 is TGTGCCAGCAGTGTGGGCTTCAGCAATCAGCCCCAGCATTTT.

The CDR3 bases are TGTGCCAGCAGTCCCCCTCTGAGCAGGGGAAAACTTGAGCAGTTCTTC. Translating it yields CASSPPLSRGKLEQFF. V and J are TRBV11-1 and TRBJ2-1, with D tentatively TRBD1 (6 bases). The CDR3 spans 16 residues. The V gene lost 6 bases and the J gene lost 9 bases, with 24 bases spanning the gap. The germline CDR1 and CDR2 sequences are SGHAT and FQDESV (reference sequence).